This T cell receptor beta chain was recovered during a study of OX40 agonist ivuxolimab in advanced cancers. Findings and limits, study-wide: Low normalized clonal expansion also occurred in some nonresponding patients. People who partly responded at 0.1-3.0 mg/kg had some of the least clonal expansion seen. By week 6 at 0.1 to 3.0 mg/kg, blood CD4+ and CD8+ T cells had expanded clonally.

The method was immunoSEQ multiplex PCR; TCRdb's version includes in-frame clones alone and lacks a portion of them. Counted here are tens of thousands of clones, roughly 88% occurring once; the ten biggest clones make up 1.2%. This clone was seen just once. Its cognate antigen is unknown. CDR1 ENHRY and CDR2 SYGVKD come from the germline V gene. The CDR3 totals 17 residues. With 3 bases removed from V and 0 bases from J, the gap between germline ends came to 16 bases. The source is an adult with an advanced solid tumor such as melanoma, head and neck, liver or kidney cancer. This rearrangement joins TRBV10-3 to TRBJ2-3; no firm D call. The specimen comprised CD4+ or CD8+ T cells sorted from blood, sampled in a trial of the OX40 agonist ivuxolimab. CDR3 loop: CAISDSGPITSTDTQYF. CDR3 in DNA: TGTGCCATCAGTGACTCCGGGCCGATAACTAGCACAGATACGCAGTATTTT.